Listed here are 8 T cell receptor beta chains from one sample, sequenced in a study of cytomegalovirus exposure and HLA in healthy donors. Primers: 60 Vbeta forward and 13 Jbeta reverse. Assay used: immunoSEQ multiplex PCR; TCRdb lists only in-frame clones, some missing. The specimen's table records about 160,000 clones. Input material: PBMCs. The receptors here all came from a woman aged 60-75 years in good health and CMV-seronegative.

The chain recombines TRBV6-5 with TRBJ1-6, with a weak D call TRBD1 (5 bases). Germline CDR1 MNHEY, CDR2 SVGAGI. There are 14 residues in the CDR3. V lost 0 bases and J lost 9, with 9 bases in between. CDR3 coding DNA: TGTGCCAGCAGTTACTCCCCTGGGGCTTCACCCCTCCACTTT. Its translation is CASSYSPGASPLHF.

The CDR3 is CASSPDRSSYEQYF. The DNA for the CDR3 is TGTGCCAGCAGTCCCGACAGGAGCTCCTACGAGCAGTACTTC. The chain recombines TRBV6-4 with TRBJ2-7; D is possibly TRBD1 (6 bases). This CDR3 spans 14 amino acids. Germline V gene sequence: CDR1 MRHNA, CDR2 SNTAGT. Trimming removed 5 bases from V and 0 bases from J, with 11 bases in between.

The rearrangement links TRBV7-2 to TRBJ1-3; possible D gene TRBD1, 5 bases. There are 15 residues in the CDR3. In germline, CDR1 is SGHTA, CDR2 FQGNSA. Trimming took 5 bases from V and 0 from J, leaving 11 bases between them. The CDR3 region is CASSGRQYSGNTIYF. CDR3 DNA sequence: TGTGCCAGCAGCGGCAGACAGTACTCTGGAAACACCATATATTTT.

The rearrangement links TRBV18 to TRBJ1-1; D unresolved. V was pared by 6 bases and J by 1 base, with 12 bases between. This CDR3 has 14 amino acids. Germline CDR1 reads KGHSH; CDR2 reads LQKENI. CDR3 amino acids: CASSLEIPNTEAFF. The CDR3 DNA sequence: TGTGCCAGCTCTTTGGAGATCCCGAACACTGAAGCTTTCTTT.

This chain connects TRBV30 to TRBJ2-3, with TRBD1 matching 7 bases. The V gene's germline CDR1 is GTSNPN and CDR2 SVGIG (reference sequence). The CDR3 has 14 residues. J lost 4 bases, V lost 6 bases, and 10 bases had no gene match. Written as DNA, the CDR3 is TGTGCCTGCTCAATAGGGGGCCGGGCAGATACGCAGTATTTT. Protein: CACSIGGRADTQYF.

CDR3 loop: CATRWEGLHF. The CDR3 bases are TGTGCCACCAGGTGGGAGGGCCTACATTTT. This rearrangement joins TRBV6-6 to TRBJ1-5; no clear D. The CDR3 loop spans 10 amino acids. Trimming shortened V by 10 bases and J by 16 bases, and 17 bases separated the two germline ends. Germline values: CDR1 MNHNY, CDR2 SVGAGI (reference sequence).

The chain combines TRBV5-1 with TRBJ1-1; D remains ambiguous. This CDR3 comprises 14 residues. Trimming cost V 0 bases and J 2 bases, with 8 bases left between them. Per germline, CDR1 SGHRS and CDR2 YFSETQ. The CDR3: CASSLEGRNTEAFF. CDR3 in DNA: TGCGCCAGCAGCTTGGAAGGGAGAAACACTGAAGCTTTCTTT.

The chain uses TRBV9 and TRBJ2-7, with D perhaps TRBD1 (6 bases). The germline V gene encodes CDR1 SGDLS and CDR2 YYNGEE. The CDR3 length is 14 residues. Trimming removed 3 bases at V and 1 base at J, with 11 bases between. The chain's CDR3 is CASSAGTQSYEQYF. In nucleotides, the CDR3 is TGTGCCAGCAGCGCGGGGACACAATCCTACGAGCAGTACTTC.